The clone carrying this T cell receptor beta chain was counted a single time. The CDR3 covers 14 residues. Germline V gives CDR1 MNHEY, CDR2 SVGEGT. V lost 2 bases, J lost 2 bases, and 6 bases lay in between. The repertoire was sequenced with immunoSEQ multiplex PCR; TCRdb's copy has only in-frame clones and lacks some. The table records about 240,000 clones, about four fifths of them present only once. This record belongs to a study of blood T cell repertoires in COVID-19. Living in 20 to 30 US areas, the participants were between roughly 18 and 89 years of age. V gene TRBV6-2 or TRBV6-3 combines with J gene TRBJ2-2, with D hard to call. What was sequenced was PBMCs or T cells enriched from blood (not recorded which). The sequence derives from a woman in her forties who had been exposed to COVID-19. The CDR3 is CASSYLRNTGELFF. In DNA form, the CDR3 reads TGTGCCAGCAGTTACCTGAGAAACACCGGGGAGCTGTTTTTT.